This T cell receptor (beta chain) was recovered during a study of T cell clusters in autoimmune cytopenias. About the research overall: The mean age of healthy donor controls was around 55 years, the median approximately 60 years. Broader study findings: Primary autoimmune cytopenia patients seemingly lacked the physiological T cell clusters found in healthy donors.

TRB was amplified by touch-down multiplex PCR, primer pools A and B combined. TCRdb re-analyzed the multiplex PCR reads; it lists each CDR3 protein once, without DNA. The sample has about 15,000 distinct CDR3 sequences. TRB amplification used 250 ng of peripheral blood genomic DNA. Regarding this clonotype: Its antigen is as yet unknown.

Germline V gives CDR1 MNHEY, CDR2 SMNVEV (reference sequence). CDR3 size: 14 residues. These data were also reused for a study on T cell repertoires in aging, cancer and after chemotherapy.

The gene calls are TRBV27 and TRBJ2-3; TCRdb picks TRBD1, but there is no DNA to check that call. Sequencing input: peripheral blood. The clonotype was recovered from a human donor in good health. The CDR3 spells CASSSGLGLDTQYF.